The text below deals with one TCR beta chain. Its matching antigen is unknown. The data were obtained in a study of T cell responses to AZD1222 COVID-19 vaccine. Study-level results: AZD1222 recipients seropositive at baseline numbered only 5 to 7. Every sample of the repertoires postdated the peak T cell response.

The V end was cut by 2 bases, the J end by 5 bases, with 4 bases between. The CDR3 covers 11 residues. The germline V gene encodes CDR1 SGHRS and CDR2 YFSETQ. Both about-4-week and about-12-week second-dose recipients were combined. Sequencing was performed with immunoSEQ multiplex PCR; in TCRdb, only in-frame clones are kept and a portion is missing. In the table there are about 110,000 clones, 87% of which are singletons. The sequences come from peripheral blood, collected 28 days after the second AZD1222 dose. The TCR comes from an adult who received the AZD1222 COVID-19 vaccine. This chain joins TRBV5-1 and TRBJ2-5, with D unclear. The CDR3 protein is CASSFRETQYF. For the CDR3, the DNA is TGCGCCAGCAGCTTTCGGGAGACCCAGTACTTC.